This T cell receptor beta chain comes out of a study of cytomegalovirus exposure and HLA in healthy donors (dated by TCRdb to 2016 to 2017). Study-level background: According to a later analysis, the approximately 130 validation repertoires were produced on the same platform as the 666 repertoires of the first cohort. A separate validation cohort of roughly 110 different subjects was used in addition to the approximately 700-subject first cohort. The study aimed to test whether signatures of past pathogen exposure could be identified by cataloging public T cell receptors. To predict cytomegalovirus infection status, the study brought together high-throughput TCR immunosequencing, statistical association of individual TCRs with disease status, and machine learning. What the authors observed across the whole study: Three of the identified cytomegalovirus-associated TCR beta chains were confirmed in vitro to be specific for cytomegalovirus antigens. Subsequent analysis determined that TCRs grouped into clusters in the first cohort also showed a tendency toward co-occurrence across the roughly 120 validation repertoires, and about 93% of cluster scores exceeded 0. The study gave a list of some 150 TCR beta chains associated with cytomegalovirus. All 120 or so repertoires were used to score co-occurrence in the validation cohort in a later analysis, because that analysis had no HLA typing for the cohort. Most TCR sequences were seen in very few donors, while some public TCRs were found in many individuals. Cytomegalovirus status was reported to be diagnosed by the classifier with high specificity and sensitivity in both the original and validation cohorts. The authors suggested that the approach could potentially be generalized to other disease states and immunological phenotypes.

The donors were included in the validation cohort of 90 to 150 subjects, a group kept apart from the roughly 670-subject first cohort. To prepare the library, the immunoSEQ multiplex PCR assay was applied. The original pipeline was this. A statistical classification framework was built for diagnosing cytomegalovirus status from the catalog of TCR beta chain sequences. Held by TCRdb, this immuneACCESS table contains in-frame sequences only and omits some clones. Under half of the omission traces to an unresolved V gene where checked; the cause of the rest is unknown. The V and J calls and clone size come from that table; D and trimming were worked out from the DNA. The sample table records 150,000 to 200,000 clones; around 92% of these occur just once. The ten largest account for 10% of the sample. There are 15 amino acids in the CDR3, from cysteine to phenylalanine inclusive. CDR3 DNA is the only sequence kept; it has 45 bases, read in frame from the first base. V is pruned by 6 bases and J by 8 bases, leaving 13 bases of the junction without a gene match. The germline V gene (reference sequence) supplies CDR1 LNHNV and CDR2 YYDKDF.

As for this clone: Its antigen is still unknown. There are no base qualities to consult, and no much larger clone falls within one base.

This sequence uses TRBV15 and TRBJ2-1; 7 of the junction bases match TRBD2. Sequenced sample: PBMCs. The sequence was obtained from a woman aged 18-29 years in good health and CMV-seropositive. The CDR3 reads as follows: CATSTGTNLLDEQFF. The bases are TGTGCCACCAGTACCGGGACTAACCTTTTGGATGAGCAGTTCTTC.